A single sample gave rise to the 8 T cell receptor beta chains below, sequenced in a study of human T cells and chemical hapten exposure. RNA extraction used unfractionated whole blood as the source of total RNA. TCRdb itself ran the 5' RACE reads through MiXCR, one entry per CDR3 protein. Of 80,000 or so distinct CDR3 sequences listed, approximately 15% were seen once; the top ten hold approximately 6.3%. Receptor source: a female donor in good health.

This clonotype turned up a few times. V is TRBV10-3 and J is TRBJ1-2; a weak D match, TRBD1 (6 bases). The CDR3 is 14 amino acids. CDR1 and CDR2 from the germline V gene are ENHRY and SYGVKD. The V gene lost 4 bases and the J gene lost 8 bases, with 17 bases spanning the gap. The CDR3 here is CAISASTGSRGYTF. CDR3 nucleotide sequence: TGTGCCATCAGTGCCTCTACAGGGAGTCGGGGCTACACCTTC.

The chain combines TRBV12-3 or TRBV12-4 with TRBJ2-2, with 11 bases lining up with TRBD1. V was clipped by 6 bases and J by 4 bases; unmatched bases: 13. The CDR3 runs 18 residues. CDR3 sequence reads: CASSSLGYGTGGTGELFF. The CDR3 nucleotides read TGTGCCAGCAGCTCGCTCGGATACGGGACAGGGGGCACCGGGGAGCTGTTTTTT.

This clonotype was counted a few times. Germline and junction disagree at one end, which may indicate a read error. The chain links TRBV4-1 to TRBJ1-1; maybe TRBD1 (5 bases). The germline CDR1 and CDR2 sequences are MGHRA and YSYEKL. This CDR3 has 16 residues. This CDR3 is CASSQDLVRVNTEAFF. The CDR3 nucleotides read TGCGCCAGCAGCCAAGATCTCGTCAGGGTGAATACTGAAGCTTTCTTT.

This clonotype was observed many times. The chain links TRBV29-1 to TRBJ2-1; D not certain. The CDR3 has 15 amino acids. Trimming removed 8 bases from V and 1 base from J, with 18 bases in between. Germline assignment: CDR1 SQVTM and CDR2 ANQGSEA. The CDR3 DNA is TGCAGCTTTTCAGGTGAGGCGGAGTCCTACAATGAGCAGTTCTTC. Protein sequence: CSFSGEAESYNEQFF.

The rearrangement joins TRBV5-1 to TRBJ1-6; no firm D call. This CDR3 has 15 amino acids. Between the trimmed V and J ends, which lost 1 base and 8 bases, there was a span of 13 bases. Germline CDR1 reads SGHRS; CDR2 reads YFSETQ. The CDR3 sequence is CASSLNTPIDSPLHF. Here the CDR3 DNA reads TGCGCCAGCAGCTTGAATACACCTATCGATTCACCCCTCCACTTT.

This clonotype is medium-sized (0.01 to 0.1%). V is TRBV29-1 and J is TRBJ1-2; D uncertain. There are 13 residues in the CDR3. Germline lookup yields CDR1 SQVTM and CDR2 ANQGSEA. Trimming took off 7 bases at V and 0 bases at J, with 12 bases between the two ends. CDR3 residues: CSAYRDSNYGYTF. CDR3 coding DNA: TGCAGCGCCTACAGAGACTCTAACTATGGCTACACCTTC.

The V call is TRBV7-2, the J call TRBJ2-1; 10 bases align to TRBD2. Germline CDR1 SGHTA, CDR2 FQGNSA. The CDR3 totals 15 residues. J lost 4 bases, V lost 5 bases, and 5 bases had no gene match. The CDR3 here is CASSPGTSEYNEQFF. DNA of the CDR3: TGTGCCAGCAGCCCCGGGACTAGCGAATACAATGAGCAGTTCTTC.

This CDR3 reads CATSRKMGQHNTEAFF. CDR3 DNA: TGTGCCACCAGCAGAAAGATGGGACAGCATAACACTGAAGCTTTCTTT. The chain combines TRBV15 with TRBJ1-1; 7 bases line up with TRBD1. V lost 2 bases to trimming and J lost 2 bases; unmatched junction nucleotides: 8. Germline loops: CDR1 LNHNV, CDR2 YYDKDF (reference sequence). This CDR3 has 16 residues.